This TCR beta chain stems from a study of OX40 agonist ivuxolimab in advanced cancers. Study at large: All patients had ivuxolimab intravenously every 2 weeks at 0.01 to 10 mg/kg. Previous treatment with anti-PD-1, anti-PD-L1 or anti-CTLA-4 therapy was allowed; roughly 40% had received some.

A note on this clone: Its antigen remains unidentified.

Method: immunoSEQ multiplex PCR; TCRdb's copy keeps in-frame clones and lacks some. The data contain about 73,000 clones, 88% of them singletons. Study results and limitations: Fewer expanded clones were found on average in CD4+ than in CD8+ T cells.

This CDR3 has 17 residues. Trimming removed 0 bases from V and 8 bases from J; junction bases left unmatched: 15. Germline lookup yields CDR1 LGHNA and CDR2 YNFKEQ. Sequences were derived from CD4+ or CD8+ T cells sorted from blood, sampled in a trial of the OX40 agonist ivuxolimab. The TCR was taken from an adult with an advanced solid tumor such as melanoma, head and neck, liver or kidney cancer. V and J are TRBV4-2 and TRBJ1-2; 7 positions agree with TRBD1. In DNA, the CDR3 is TGTGCCAGCAGCCAAGACCCTATGACAGGGAGAAAAGAGGGCTACACCTTC. Protein: CASSQDPMTGRKEGYTF.